One and the same sample provided the 14 T cell receptor beta chains below, sequenced in a study of sequential checkpoint blockade in melanoma (dated by TCRdb to between 2017 and 2020). The treatment or condition label on this specimen signifies: randomized to nivolumab then ipilimumab (arm A) or the reverse (arm B). The library relied on the immunoSEQ multiplex PCR assay. In its TCRdb copy, this immuneACCESS table keeps in-frame sequences only and misses some clones. Where compared with another copy, unresolved V genes explain less than half of these, and the others have no known cause. This sample lists over 8,000 clones; just under 65% were detected once. The leading ten clones occupy approximately 50% of the sample. Sequencing was performed on CD8+ T cells sorted from blood (inferred from file names), taken from a patient given nivolumab and ipilimumab in sequence. Receptor source: a human patient with melanoma. Some clones in this sample may be carry-over from other donors' samples.

The rearrangement joins TRBV5-5 to TRBJ1-5, with 8 bases that match TRBD1. CDR3 length: 16 residues. Germline CDR1 is SGHKS and CDR2 is YYEKEE (reference sequence). Trimming cost V 0 bases and J 4 bases; bases outside gene matches: 6. The chain's CDR3 is CASSLGLQGGNQPQHF. For the CDR3, the DNA is TGTGCCAGCAGCTTGGGTCTACAGGGGGGTAATCAGCCCCAGCATTTT. Complete variable domain (other parts from reference TRBV5-5 and TRBJ1-5): DAGVTQSPTHLIKTRGQQVTLRCSPISGHKSVSWYQQVLGQGPQFIFQYYEKEERGRGNFPDRFSARQFPNYSSELNVNALLLGDSALYLCASSLGLQGGNQPQHFGDGTRLSIL.

The chain links TRBV7-9 to TRBJ1-2; D possibly corresponds to TRBD1 (5 bases). The CDR3 totals 13 residues. V was trimmed by 5 bases and J by 7 bases, leaving 14 bases between them. Germline assignment: CDR1 SEHNR and CDR2 FQNEAQ (reference sequence). This CDR3 is CASSLQQGGGYTF. CDR3 nucleotide sequence: TGTGCCAGCAGCCTCCAGCAGGGAGGTGGCTACACCTTC.

The V call is TRBV4-1, the J call TRBJ2-5, with D perhaps matching TRBD1 (5 bases). The V gene lost 0 bases and the J gene lost 4 bases, with 9 bases spanning the gap. This CDR3 is built from 14 residues. CDR1 is MGHRA, CDR2 YSYEKL, per germline. CDR3: CASSQDRRGETQYF. As DNA, the CDR3 is TGCGCCAGCAGCCAAGATCGAAGGGGAGAGACCCAGTACTTC.

This chain uses TRBV5-6 with TRBJ2-7; no definite D call. V lost 5 bases and J 5 bases, leaving 11 bases between the germline ends. There are 12 residues in the CDR3. Germline-derived CDR1 and CDR2 are SGHDT and YYEEEE. CDR3 region: CASSLGRDEQYF. The CDR3 DNA reads as TGTGCCAGCAGTCTCGGTAGAGACGAGCAGTACTTC.

V and J are TRBV7-9 and TRBJ1-2; no clear D. Trimming took off 5 bases at V and 3 bases at J, with 4 bases between the two ends. Germline V gene lookup returns CDR1 SEHNR and CDR2 FQNEAQ (reference sequence). CDR3 size: 11 residues. Here the CDR3 reads CASSPDYGYTF. In DNA, the CDR3 is TGTGCCAGCAGCCCAGACTATGGCTACACCTTC.

The sample holds a few counts of this clone. The chain employs TRBV28 and TRBJ1-2; D uncertain. This CDR3 spans 16 amino acids. V shed 6 bases and J shed 1 base, with 18 bases lying between them. Per the germline V gene, CDR1 is MDHEN and CDR2 is SYDVKM. The CDR3 DNA follows: TGTGCCAGCAGCTTACCTGATACTCCCCTTAACTATGGCTACACCTTC. Translation: CASSLPDTPLNYGYTF.

J is TRBJ2-5 and V is TRBV7-9; 9 positions agree with TRBD2. Looked up from germline, CDR1 is SEHNR and CDR2 is FQNEAQ (reference sequence). V lost 4 bases to trimming and J lost 4 bases; unmatched junction nucleotides: 7. The CDR3 runs to 15 residues. In DNA form, the CDR3 reads TGTGCCAGCAGCTCACCGGGACTAGCAGGAGAGACCCAGTACTTC. It translates to CASSSPGLAGETQYF.

In its sample, this clone was seen a few times. One end of the junction does not line up with germline, which may come from a read error. This chain uses TRBV6-1 with TRBJ2-3; 7 bases line up with TRBD1. Germline V lookup: CDR1 MNHNS, CDR2 SASEGT. This CDR3 is built from 16 residues. CDR3 sequence: CASSEALRRLGQITTF. CDR3 nucleotide sequence: TGTGCCAGCAGTGAAGCGCTTCGGAGGTTGGGACAGATTACTACTTTT.

This clone was counted once. The chain uses TRBV5-8 and TRBJ2-6; possibly TRBD1 for D (6 bases). The CDR3 contains 19 residues. Germline V CDR1 and CDR2: SGHTS, YDEGEE. The germline V and J ends were trimmed by 4 bases and 1 base, with 21 bases remaining between them. The CDR3 region is CASSLSAGERWSGANVLTF. CDR3 bases: TGTGCCAGCAGCCTGTCGGCAGGGGAGAGGTGGTCTGGGGCCAACGTCCTGACTTTC. The full variable domain, completed using reference TRBV5-8 and TRBJ2-6, is EAGVTQSPTHLIKTRGQQATLRCSPISGHTSVYWYQQALGLGLQFLLWYDEGEERNRGNFPPRFSGRQFPNYSSELNVNALELEDSALYLCASSLSAGERWSGANVLTFGAGSRLTVL.

The chain uses TRBV7-9 and TRBJ1-4, with D possibly being TRBD1 (5 bases). CDR1 is SEHNR, CDR2 FQNEAQ, per germline (reference sequence). Between the trimmed V and J ends, which lost 1 base and 7 bases, there was a span of 16 bases. The CDR3 loop spans 16 amino acids. The DNA of the CDR3 is TGTGCCAGCAGCTTAGTGCGGGGGACTAACGCTGAAAAACTGTTTTTT. This sequence encodes CASSLVRGTNAEKLFF.

The CDR3 DNA follows: TGTGCCAGCAGCTTCCAGGGCGGGGGCAATCAGCCCCAGCATTTT. Residues: CASSFQGGGNQPQHF. This chain joins TRBV7-9 and TRBJ1-5; D is possibly TRBD1 (5 bases). The CDR3 contains 15 residues. The germline CDR1 and CDR2 sequences are SEHNR and FQNEAQ (reference sequence). V lost 3 bases and J 2 bases, leaving 11 bases between the germline ends.

The rearrangement links TRBV4-3 to TRBJ1-6, with a weak D call TRBD1 (5 bases). Germline loops: CDR1 LGHNA, CDR2 YSLEER. Trimming shortened V by 0 bases and J by 5 bases, and 5 bases separated the two germline ends. The CDR3 totals 14 residues. The DNA of the CDR3 is TGCGCCAGCAGCCAAGACAGGGATAATTCACCCCTCCACTTT. It is translated as CASSQDRDNSPLHF.

This clone is judged large (0.1 to 1%). The chain combines TRBV7-8 with TRBJ1-3; the D is unclear. CDR3 size: 14 residues. The V end lost 4 bases, the J end lost 3 bases, and 10 bases lay between the germline ends. Germline CDR1 SGHVS, CDR2 FQNEAQ. The chain's CDR3 is CASSWGGIGNTIYF. In DNA, the CDR3 is TGTGCCAGCAGCTGGGGAGGCATTGGAAACACCATATATTTT.

This chain connects TRBV5-6 to TRBJ1-4; unclear D gene. CDR1 and CDR2 (germline): SGHDT, YYEEEE. The CDR3 has 14 amino acids. V lost 4 bases and J lost 8, with 15 bases in between. Written as DNA, the CDR3 is TGTGCCAGCAGCGCGGATACCCGGGTGGAAAAACTGTTTTTT. Its protein is CASSADTRVEKLFF.